One and the same sample provided the 21 T cell receptor beta chains below, sequenced in a study of CD8 T cells in ankylosing spondylitis. In TCRdb, the 5' RACE reads were re-called with MiXCR into one record per CDR3 protein. The sample holds approximately 220,000 distinct CDR3 sequences, around 24% seen once. Sequences were obtained from blood, either unsorted or a sorted T cell fraction (not recorded which). The receptors come from a male donor with ankylosing spondylitis or in good health (not recorded which).

This clonotype was detected many times. The chain couples TRBV14 to TRBJ2-3; perhaps TRBD1 as D (6 bases). The V gene's germline CDR1 is SGHDN and CDR2 FVKESK. Trimming removed 4 bases from V and 7 bases from J, with 12 bases in between. CDR3 size: 13 residues. The CDR3 region has the DNA TGTGCCAGCAGCCCTAACAGGGTTAATACGCAGTATTTT. Translated, it gives CASSPNRVNTQYF.

DNA for the CDR3: TGTGCCTGGAGTGTACTTTCCCCTGACAATGAGCAGTTCTTC. Its protein product is CAWSVLSPDNEQFF. The V gene is TRBV30, the J gene TRBJ2-1; unclear D gene. Trimming stripped 0 bases from V and 5 bases from J, with 11 bases between. CDR1 is GTSNPN, CDR2 SVGIG, per germline (reference sequence). The CDR3 loop spans 14 amino acids.

This clonotype was recorded at least ten times. The chain is built from TRBV6-5 and TRBJ2-1; D is unclear. CDR1 is MNHEY, CDR2 SVGAGI, per germline. Trimming took off 0 bases at V and 3 bases at J, with 6 bases between the two ends. The CDR3 extends over 14 amino acids. This chain's CDR3 is CASSYSRDYNEQFF. As DNA, the CDR3 is TGTGCCAGCAGTTACTCAAGGGACTACAATGAGCAGTTCTTC.

This clonotype was observed a few times. The J gene is TRBJ2-1, the V gene TRBV29-1, with 13 bases aligning to TRBD2. Germline V gene sequence: CDR1 SQVTM, CDR2 ANQGSEA. This CDR3 is built from 14 residues. The ends lost 7 bases at V and 0 bases at J; junction bases unmatched: 0. CDR3 in DNA: TGCAGCGGGACTAGCGGGAGCTCCTACAATGAGCAGTTCTTC. Translated: CSGTSGSSYNEQFF.

This clonotype was detected many times. This chain uses TRBV5-1 with TRBJ2-7; 11 bases align to TRBD1. The germline V gene encodes CDR1 SGHRS and CDR2 YFSETQ. V gave up 4 bases and J gave up 7 bases; unmatched junction bases: 10. This CDR3 region has 15 residues. CDR3 residues: CASSATGQGAREQYF. CDR3 DNA: TGCGCCAGCAGCGCCACCGGACAGGGGGCGAGGGAGCAGTACTTC.

This clonotype appeared many times. The J gene is TRBJ1-1, the V gene TRBV12-3 or TRBV12-4; 8 nucleotides match TRBD1. This CDR3 spans 15 amino acids. V shed 7 bases, J shed 3 bases, and the junction held 10 bases outside the gene matches. In DNA form, the CDR3 reads TGTGCCAGCAACCTACAGGGGGTAAGGGACACTGAAGCTTTCTTT. This encodes CASNLQGVRDTEAFF.

The chain's CDR3 is CASSISGRSGTGELFF. The CDR3, as DNA: TGTGCCAGTAGTATATCAGGCAGATCGGGCACCGGGGAGCTGTTTTTT. The V call is TRBV19, the J call TRBJ2-2; D gene ambiguous. Germline V gene lookup returns CDR1 LNHDA and CDR2 SQIVND (reference sequence). The CDR3 has 16 amino acids. Trimming pared 2 bases from V and 4 bases from J, leaving 14 bases between. The full variable domain, completed using reference TRBV19 and TRBJ2-2, is DGGITQSPKYLFRKEGQNVTLSCEQNLNHDAMYWYRQDPGQGLRLIYYSQIVNDFQKGDIAEGYSVSREKKESFPLTVTSAQKNPTAFYLCASSISGRSGTGELFFGEGSRLTVL.

The chain uses TRBV4-3 and TRBJ2-7; TRBD1 agrees at 12 bases. In germline, CDR1 is LGHNA, CDR2 YSLEER. The CDR3 has 15 amino acids. V trimming: 2 bases; J trimming: 6 bases; junction bases outside the gene matches: 5. CDR3 in amino acids: CASSQPGQGAAEQYF. CDR3 in DNA: TGCGCCAGCAGCCAACCGGGACAGGGGGCGGCCGAGCAGTACTTC.

This clonotype showed up many times. The genes are TRBV18 and TRBJ2-7; 7 nucleotides line up with TRBD1. This CDR3 has 16 amino acids. The V gene end was trimmed by 5 bases and the J gene end by 6 bases; junction bases not matched to a gene: 16. Per germline, CDR1 KGHSH and CDR2 LQKENI. The CDR3 here is CASSITSDRSSAEQYF. The CDR3 coding sequence is TGTGCCAGCTCAATTACATCGGACAGGAGTTCGGCCGAGCAGTACTTC.

The chain has TRBV12-3 or TRBV12-4 and TRBJ1-3; D is uncertain. The CDR3 consists of 16 residues. The V end was cut by 5 bases, the J end by 2 bases, with 16 bases between. The CDR3 loop is CASSTSGPSAGNTIYF. The CDR3 DNA reads TGTGCCAGCAGTACCTCCGGGCCAAGCGCTGGAAACACCATATATTTT.

This clonotype was counted ten times or more. V and J are TRBV10-3 and TRBJ2-5; either TRBD1 or TRBD2 may fit D (5 bases each). V shed 6 bases and J shed 2 bases, with 10 bases lying between them. The CDR3 contains 13 residues. The germline V gene has CDR1 ENHRY and CDR2 SYGVKD. This chain's CDR3 is CAIRLGDQETQYF. Here the CDR3 DNA reads TGTGCCATCAGGTTGGGGGATCAAGAGACCCAGTACTTC.

This clonotype was seen a few times. The chain uses TRBV20-1 and TRBJ2-7, with D hard to call. Per germline, CDR1 DFQATT and CDR2 SNEGSKA (reference sequence). The CDR3 is 13 residues long. Trimming stripped 3 bases from V and 4 bases from J, with 13 bases between. CDR3 nucleotides: TGCAGTGCTAGCAGGTGGAGTACGTACGAGCAGTACTTC. It specifies CSASRWSTYEQYF.

In its sample, this clonotype was seen a few times. This sequence joins TRBV20-1 and TRBJ2-5; D unclear. The V and J ends lost 2 bases and 2 bases respectively, with 12 bases between them. CDR3 length equals 14 residues. Germline V gene lookup returns CDR1 DFQATT and CDR2 SNEGSKA (reference sequence). This CDR3 reads CSARSANRQETQYF. The CDR3 nucleotides read TGCAGTGCTAGATCGGCCAACCGGCAAGAGACCCAGTACTTC.

V and J are TRBV29-1 and TRBJ1-4; D remains unclear. This CDR3 contains 13 residues. V lost 3 bases, J lost 6 bases, and 11 bases lay in between. Germline V CDR1 and CDR2: SQVTM, ANQGSEA. CDR3 sequence reads: CSVDSGRDEKLFF. The CDR3 DNA follows: TGCAGCGTTGATTCGGGGAGAGATGAAAAACTGTTTTTT.

This chain uses TRBV29-1 with TRBJ2-6, with 8 bases matching TRBD1. CDR1 and CDR2 (germline): SQVTM, ANQGSEA. Losses at the gene ends were 4 bases for V and 2 bases for J; bases not matched to a gene: 7. CDR3 length: 16 amino acids. CDR3 sequence: CSVGTGMEAGANVLTF. CDR3 DNA: TGCAGCGTTGGGACAGGGATGGAGGCTGGGGCCAACGTCCTGACTTTC. Supplemented by reference TRBV29-1 and TRBJ2-6, the full variable domain reads SAVISQKPSRDICQRGTSLTIQCQVDSQVTMMFWYRQQPGQSLTLIATANQGSEATYESGFVIDKFPISRPNLTFSTLTVSNMSPEDSSIYLCSVGTGMEAGANVLTFGAGSRLTVL.

The genes are TRBV5-1 and TRBJ2-3; 9 bases line up with TRBD2. This CDR3 has 16 residues. V dropped 0 bases and J dropped 0; count of bases not matched to a gene: 2. CDR1 and CDR2 (germline): SGHRS, YFSETQ. The CDR3 bases are TGCGCCAGCAGCTTGGGACTAGCGGCTAGCACAGATACGCAGTATTTT. It encodes CASSLGLAASTDTQYF.

This clonotype showed up many times. The rearrangement links TRBV6-6 to TRBJ1-1; the D gene is possibly TRBD1 (5 bases). Trimming pared 4 bases from V and 4 bases from J, leaving 10 bases between. Germline V gives CDR1 MNHNY, CDR2 SVGAGI (reference sequence). The CDR3 has 13 residues. CDR3 sequence: CASSSGGVTEAFF. As DNA, the CDR3 is TGTGCCAGCAGTTCCGGGGGAGTCACTGAAGCTTTCTTT.

This clonotype was found many times. The chain employs TRBV5-6 and TRBJ2-3, with D possibly TRBD2 on 6 matching bases. The CDR3 is made up of 12 amino acids. V was clipped by 3 bases and J by 5 bases, with 7 bases between them. Per the germline V gene, CDR1 is SGHDT and CDR2 is YYEEEE. The CDR3 loop is CASSWGGDTQYF. The CDR3 bases are TGTGCCAGCAGCTGGGGAGGAGATACGCAGTATTTT.

This clonotype was recorded many times. This rearrangement joins TRBV3-1 to TRBJ2-3; D tentatively reads TRBD1 or TRBD2 (5 bases each). The length of the CDR3 is 17 residues. Trimming removed 0 bases from V and 5 bases from J, with 18 bases in between. Germline CDR1 reads LGHDT; CDR2 reads YNNKEL (reference sequence). The CDR3 here is CASSQDPPGRMRDTQYF. The DNA for the CDR3 is TGTGCCAGCAGCCAAGATCCCCCGGGACGGATGAGAGATACGCAGTATTTT.

To note about this clonotype: Possible read error: a much larger clone is one base away. V and J are TRBV5-6 and TRBJ1-2, with 10 positions matching TRBD1. The CDR3 consists of 15 residues. CDR1 is SGHDT, CDR2 YYEEEE, per germline. V was pared by 4 bases and J by 2 bases, with 5 bases of the junction left unmatched. CDR3 DNA sequence: TGTGCCAGCAGCCCCCCGGGACAGGGGAACTATGGCTACACCTTC. Encoded protein: CASSPPGQGNYGYTF.

This clonotype occurred many times. This chain uses TRBV4-1 with TRBJ1-1; 11 nucleotides agree with TRBD1. Looked up from germline, CDR1 is MGHRA and CDR2 is YSYEKL. The CDR3 extends over 15 amino acids. J was trimmed by 0 bases and V by 4 bases; bases with no gene match: 1. The CDR3, as DNA: TGCGCCAGCAGCCGGACAGGGGGCATGAACACTGAAGCTTTCTTT. Amino acid sequence: CASSRTGGMNTEAFF.